The TCR beta chain under discussion was sequenced for a study of blood T cell repertoires in COVID-19 (TCRdb year 2020). At the level of the whole study: Collaborator samples came from the United States, Italy and Spain and covered acute and convalescent phases of COVID-19. The prospective study material was composed of cDNA or gDNA derived from T cells, B-cell-depleted T cells, or PBMCs. The dataset comprised deeply sampled blood TCRbeta repertoires from subjects exposed to, actively infected with, or recovered from COVID-19. A freely available public database, intended as a resource for researchers studying the immune response to SARS-CoV-2, is where the repertoires were released. The samples were drawn from the first 160 participants of the ongoing ImmuneRACE study and from 1,254 subjects provided by 6 global collaborators. The sample metadata nearly always contained a de-identified subject ID, COVID-19 status, age in years and sex. Where available, HLA class I and class II types were taken from metadata supplied by the sample provider and were not determined by assay-based typing.

The junction shows trimming of 1 base on V and 5 bases on J, and the gene matches do not reach 10 bases of it. The germline V gene sets CDR1 to SGHDT and CDR2 to YYEEEE. Spanning cysteine to phenylalanine, the CDR3 consists of 16 amino acids. CDR3 DNA only is kept here, 48 bases in frame from base 1. Collaborating institutions collected whole blood in K2EDTA tubes following their own protocols. For TCRbeta analysis, collaborators shipped samples in one of three forms: frozen whole blood, isolated PBMCs, or DNA extracted from either of those sample types. TCRbeta CDR3 regions were amplified from genomic DNA by means of the immunoSEQ Assay, a bias-controlled multiplex PCR. On the study's bioinformatics: Nucleated cell counts per sample were estimated from amplification of reference gene primers within the assay. To quantify the absolute abundance of each unique TCRbeta CDR3 rearrangement, sequence reads were collapsed and filtered. For each sample, productive Simpson clonality was calculated as the square root of Simpson's diversity index across productive rearrangements. TCRdb took over this immuneACCESS table, retaining in-frame rearrangements with V and J assigned. Such tables are incomplete; in checked studies, under half of the missing clones stem from an unresolved V gene, and the remainder is unexplained. D and trimming come from the DNA, and the V and J calls and clone size come from that table. Within this sample are about 200,000 clones, with more than 75% of them counted one time only. The ten largest clones capture over 9.5% of the sample.

Comments on this clone: Its antigen remains unidentified. No clone much larger than this one lies a single base away; base qualities are absent.

Broad study findings and their caveats: The quantity of clinical and demographic metadata differed by source and by participant and was supplied without curation.

The specimen sequenced was peripheral blood. The sequence is built from TRBV5-6 and TRBJ2-7; TRBD2 matches 9 bases in the middle. This TCR derives from a woman aged 40-49 years with acute or convalescent COVID-19. This receptor has the CDR3 CASSLSLYSGGDEQYF. Here is the DNA: TGTGCCAGCAGCTTGAGTCTGTATAGCGGGGGCGACGAGCAGTACTTC.